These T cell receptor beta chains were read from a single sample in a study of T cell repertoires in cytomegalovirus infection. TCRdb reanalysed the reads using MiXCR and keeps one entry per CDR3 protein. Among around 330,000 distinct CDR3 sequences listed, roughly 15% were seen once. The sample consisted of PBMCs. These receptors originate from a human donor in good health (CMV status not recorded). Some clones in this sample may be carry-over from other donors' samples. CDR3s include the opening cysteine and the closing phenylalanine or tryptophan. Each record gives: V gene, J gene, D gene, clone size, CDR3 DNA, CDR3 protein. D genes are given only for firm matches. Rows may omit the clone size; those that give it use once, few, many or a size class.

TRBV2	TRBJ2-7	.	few	TGTGCCAGCAGTCGAGCGATAGATGGCTACGAGCAGTACTTC	CASSRAIDGYEQYF
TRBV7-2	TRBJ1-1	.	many	TGTGCCAGCAGCCAGCAAGGGGCCACTGAAGCTTTCTTT	CASSQQGATEAFF
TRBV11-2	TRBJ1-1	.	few	TGTGCCAGCAGCTTTGAGGGTGGGGGGCACACTGAAGCTTTCTTT	CASSFEGGGHTEAFF
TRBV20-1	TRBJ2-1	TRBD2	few	TGCAGTGCTAGTCCCAGCGGGGGGGGTGAGCAGTTCTTC	CSASPSGGGEQFF
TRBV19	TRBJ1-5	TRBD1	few	TGTGCCAGTAGCATTCAGGAACAGGGGGTCGATCAGCCCCAGCATTTT	CASSIQEQGVDQPQHF
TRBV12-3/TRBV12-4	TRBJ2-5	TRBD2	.	TGTGCCAGCAGTTTCCTGCGGACTAGCGGGGAGGGAGAGACCCAGTACTTC	CASSFLRTSGEGETQYF
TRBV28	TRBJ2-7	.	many	TGTGCCAGCGATCCGGGACTGACACCCTACGAGCAGTACTTC	CASDPGLTPYEQYF
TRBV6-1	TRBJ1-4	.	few	TGTGCCAGCAGTGAAAAGAGAATCCAACTATATGAAAAACTGTTTTTT	CASSEKRIQLYEKLFF
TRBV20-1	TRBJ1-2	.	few	TGCAGTGCTTCCCAGGGAGGAGATGGCTACACCTTC	CSASQGGDGYTF
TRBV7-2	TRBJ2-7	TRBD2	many	TGTGCCAGCAGCCCCCGGGCGGGGGGGCACGAGCAGTACTTC	CASSPRAGGHEQYF
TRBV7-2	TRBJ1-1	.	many	TGTGCCAGCAGCTCCTATGCGAACACTGAAGCTTTCTTT	CASSSYANTEAFF
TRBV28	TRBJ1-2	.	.	TGTGCCAGCAGTCCTAGGGAGGACGCAACTCCGAACTATGGCTACACCTTC	CASSPREDATPNYGYTF
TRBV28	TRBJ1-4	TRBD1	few	TGTGCCAGCAGTTTGGTCGGACAGGTTGAAAAACTGTTTTTT	CASSLVGQVEKLFF
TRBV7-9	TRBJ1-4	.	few	TGTGCCAGCAAACAGGCGGCTACCAGTAATGAAAAACTGTTTTTT	CASKQAATSNEKLFF
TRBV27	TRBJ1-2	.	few	TGTGCCAGCGGCCAACTTAGAGGGGATGGCAATTATGGCTACACCTTC	CASGQLRGDGNYGYTF
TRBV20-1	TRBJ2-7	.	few	TGCAGTGCTAGAGGAGGGTACGAGCAGTACTTC	CSARGGYEQYF
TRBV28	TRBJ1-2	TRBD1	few	TGTGCCAGCAGTTTACGGGGGACAGGGAATGGCTACACCTTC	CASSLRGTGNGYTF
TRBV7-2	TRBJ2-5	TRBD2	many	TGTGCCAGCAGCTCAAGCGGGGTCGAGACCCAGTACTTC	CASSSSGVETQYF
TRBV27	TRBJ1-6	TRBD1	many	TGTGCCAGCAGTTCCCCATCCAGTAGACAGGGTGTTGGTAATTCACCCCTCCACTTT	CASSSPSSRQGVGNSPLHF
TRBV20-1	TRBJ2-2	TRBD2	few	TGCAGTGCTAGAGATGTAGCGGGGGGGACCGGGGAGCTGTTTTTT	CSARDVAGGTGELFF
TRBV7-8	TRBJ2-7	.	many	TGTGCCAGCAGCCCGGACACCTACGAGCAGTACTTC	CASSPDTYEQYF
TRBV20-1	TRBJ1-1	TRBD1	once	TGCAGTGGAAAACGGGGACAGATGAACACTGAAGCTTTCTTT	CSGKRGQMNTEAFF
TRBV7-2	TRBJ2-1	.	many	TGTGCCAGCAGCCAGGGGGGAGAAACCTACAATGAGCAGTTCTTC	CASSQGGETYNEQFF
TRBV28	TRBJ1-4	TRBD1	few	TGTGCCAGCAGTCGTAGACAGGGGGCGGGCGAAAAACTGTTTTTT	CASSRRQGAGEKLFF
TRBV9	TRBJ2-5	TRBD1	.	TGTGCCAGCAGCCCAAGGACAGGGGAGGTAGAGACCCAGTACTTC	CASSPRTGEVETQYF
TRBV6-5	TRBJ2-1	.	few	TGTGCCAGCAGGTGGACAGTTAACAATGAGCAGTTCTTC	CASRWTVNNEQFF
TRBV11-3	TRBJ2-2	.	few	TGTGCCAGCAGCTTATTGTTCGGGGGGCCGAGCGGGGAGCTGTTTTTT	CASSLLFGGPSGELFF
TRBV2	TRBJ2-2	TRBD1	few	TGTGCCAGCAGTGAAGCGCGGACAGGGGGCAACACCGGGGAGCTGTTTTTT	CASSEARTGGNTGELFF
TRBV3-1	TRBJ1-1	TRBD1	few	TGTGCCAGCAGCCAACCCGGACAGGGCACTGAAGCTTTCTTT	CASSQPGQGTEAFF
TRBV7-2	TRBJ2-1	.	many	TGTGCCAGCAGCTTTCTTGCCCACAATGAGCAGTTCTTC	CASSFLAHNEQFF
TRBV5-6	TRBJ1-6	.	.	TGTGCCAGCAGCTTAGAAGGGATGGGGTTATATTCACCCCTCCACTTT	CASSLEGMGLYSPLHF
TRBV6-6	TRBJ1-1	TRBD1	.	TGTGCCAGCAGATGGACAGGGGGCACCGGCGCTGAAGCTTTCTTT	CASRWTGGTGAEAFF